Listed below are T cell receptor beta chains from one sample, sequenced in a study of blood T cell repertoires in COVID-19. Produced via immunoSEQ multiplex PCR; TCRdb's table is partial and in-frame only. The table has tens of thousands of clones, around 87% seen once. Sample: peripheral blood. The receptors originated from an elderly woman with active or convalescent COVID-19. The CDR3 runs from the conserved cysteine through the conserved F or W. Fields, in order: clone size, V gene, J gene, D gene, CDR3 protein, CDR3 DNA. D genes are given only for firm matches. A row's size may be missing; if present it is once, few, many or a size class.

abundance: NA
v_gene: TRBV28
j_gene: TRBJ2-7
d_gene: NA
CDR3aa: CASLNGPPSYEQYF
CDR3nt: TGTGCCAGCCTAAATGGGCCCCCCTCCTACGAGCAGTACTTC

abundance: NA
v_gene: TRBV11-1
j_gene: TRBJ2-3
d_gene: NA
CDR3aa: CASRSRDKERDTQYF
CDR3nt: TGTGCCAGCAGAAGCCGGGACAAAGAAAGAGATACGCAGTATTTT

abundance: NA
v_gene: TRBV7-2
j_gene: TRBJ2-6
d_gene: TRBD1
CDR3aa: CASSFGQGLSGANVLTF
CDR3nt: TGTGCCAGCAGCTTCGGACAGGGACTCTCTGGGGCCAACGTCCTGACTTTC

abundance: few
v_gene: TRBV2
j_gene: TRBJ1-2
d_gene: TRBD1
CDR3aa: CASGLQGGYTF
CDR3nt: TGTGCCAGCGGCCTACAGGGGGGCTACACCTTC

abundance: once
v_gene: TRBV3-1/TRBV3-2
j_gene: TRBJ2-3
d_gene: TRBD2
CDR3aa: CASSRELAGRGTQYF
CDR3nt: TGTGCCAGCAGCCGGGAACTAGCGGGGCGGGGTACGCAGTATTTT

abundance: NA
v_gene: TRBV6-1
j_gene: TRBJ2-1
d_gene: NA
CDR3aa: CASSEGRGSPREQFF
CDR3nt: TGTGCCAGCAGTGAAGGGCGGGGCAGCCCCCGTGAGCAGTTCTTC

abundance: NA
v_gene: TRBV12-3/TRBV12-4
j_gene: TRBJ1-5
d_gene: TRBD1
CDR3aa: CASRDREHQPQHF
CDR3nt: TGTGCCAGCAGAGACAGGGAACATCAGCCCCAGCATTTT

abundance: NA
v_gene: TRBV19
j_gene: TRBJ1-3
d_gene: NA
CDR3aa: CASLGRGGNTIYF
CDR3nt: TGTGCCAGTCTGGGCAGGGGCGGAAACACCATATATTTT

abundance: once
v_gene: TRBV7-2
j_gene: TRBJ2-5
d_gene: TRBD2
CDR3aa: CASSLGLAGGLETQYF
CDR3nt: TGTGCCAGCAGCCTAGGACTAGCGGGGGGGCTAGAGACCCAGTACTTC

abundance: NA
v_gene: TRBV5-6
j_gene: TRBJ2-7
d_gene: TRBD1
CDR3aa: CASSSTGANIDF
CDR3nt: TGTGCCAGCAGCTCGACAGGGGCGAACATCGACTTC

abundance: NA
v_gene: TRBV30
j_gene: TRBJ2-5
d_gene: TRBD1
CDR3aa: CACIPTGDGETQYF
CDR3nt: TGTGCCTGCATCCCAACAGGGGATGGGGAGACCCAGTACTTC

abundance: NA
v_gene: TRBV25-1
j_gene: TRBJ2-1
d_gene: TRBD1
CDR3aa: CASSTGTAYNEQFF
CDR3nt: TGTGCCAGCAGTACCGGGACAGCTTACAATGAGCAGTTCTTC

abundance: few
v_gene: TRBV9
j_gene: TRBJ1-4
d_gene: NA
CDR3aa: CASSVKGVGRADEKLFF
CDR3nt: TGTGCCAGCAGCGTAAAAGGGGTGGGCAGGGCGGACGAAAAACTGTTTTTT

abundance: NA
v_gene: TRBV4-3
j_gene: TRBJ1-4
d_gene: NA
CDR3aa: CASSHGQGKNEKLFF
CDR3nt: TGCGCCAGCAGCCACGGGCAGGGCAAGAATGAAAAACTGTTTTTT

abundance: few
v_gene: TRBV30
j_gene: TRBJ2-7
d_gene: NA
CDR3aa: CAWNEGTYEQYF
CDR3nt: TGTGCCTGGAACGAGGGTACCTACGAGCAGTACTTC

abundance: NA
v_gene: TRBV6-7
j_gene: TRBJ1-6
d_gene: NA
CDR3aa: CASSYSNRSSYNSPLHF
CDR3nt: TGTGCCAGCAGTTACAGCAACCGAAGCTCCTATAATTCACCCCTCCACTTT

abundance: NA
v_gene: TRBV5-8
j_gene: TRBJ1-5
d_gene: TRBD1
CDR3aa: CASSQGTGGNNQPQHF
CDR3nt: TGTGCCAGCAGCCAAGGGACAGGGGGCAACAATCAGCCCCAGCATTTT

abundance: NA
v_gene: TRBV28
j_gene: TRBJ2-7
d_gene: NA
CDR3aa: CASSSSSYEQYF
CDR3nt: TGTGCCAGCAGCTCTAGCTCCTACGAGCAGTACTTC

abundance: NA
v_gene: TRBV13
j_gene: TRBJ2-5
d_gene: NA
CDR3aa: CASSLRPSRGETQYF
CDR3nt: TGTGCCAGCAGCTTACGTCCCTCCCGGGGGGAGACCCAGTACTTC

abundance: NA
v_gene: TRBV5-1
j_gene: TRBJ2-5
d_gene: TRBD1
CDR3aa: CASSTLGGDRYQETQYF
CDR3nt: TGCGCCAGCAGCACGCTCGGCGGGGACAGGTACCAAGAGACCCAGTACTTC

abundance: NA
v_gene: TRBV6-2/TRBV6-3
j_gene: TRBJ1-2
d_gene: NA
CDR3aa: CASSSSDSPIYGYTF
CDR3nt: TGTGCCAGCAGTTCTAGTGACAGCCCAATCTATGGCTACACCTTC

abundance: NA
v_gene: TRBV9
j_gene: TRBJ1-5
d_gene: NA
CDR3aa: CASSPRGSNQPQHF
CDR3nt: TGTGCCAGCAGCCCTCGGGGGAGCAATCAGCCCCAGCATTTT

abundance: NA
v_gene: TRBV6-4
j_gene: TRBJ1-2
d_gene: TRBD1
CDR3aa: CASSADRTSHGYTF
CDR3nt: TGTGCCAGCAGTGCGGACAGGACGTCTCACGGCTACACCTTC

abundance: NA
v_gene: TRBV5-1
j_gene: TRBJ1-2
d_gene: NA
CDR3aa: CASSLVEDGVYGYTF
CDR3nt: TGCGCCAGCAGCTTGGTAGAAGACGGGGTTTATGGCTACACCTTC

abundance: NA
v_gene: TRBV6-5
j_gene: TRBJ1-1
d_gene: NA
CDR3aa: CASASRVGGDLF
CDR3nt: TGTGCCAGCGCCTCGCGGGTGGGGGGGGATCTCTTT

abundance: NA
v_gene: TRBV7-2
j_gene: TRBJ2-1
d_gene: TRBD1
CDR3aa: CASHEGQLTNEQFF
CDR3nt: TGTGCCAGCCATGAGGGACAGCTAACCAATGAGCAGTTCTTC

abundance: NA
v_gene: TRBV6-5
j_gene: TRBJ1-1
d_gene: NA
CDR3aa: CASSRDTPNTEAFF
CDR3nt: TGTGCCAGCAGCCGGGACACGCCAAACACTGAAGCTTTCTTT

abundance: NA
v_gene: TRBV12-5
j_gene: TRBJ2-3
d_gene: NA
CDR3aa: CASRTRGTSSTDTQYF
CDR3nt: TGTGCTAGTCGAACCAGGGGCACCTCTAGCACAGATACGCAGTATTTT

abundance: NA
v_gene: TRBV6-5
j_gene: TRBJ1-4
d_gene: NA
CDR3aa: CASSYSRAATNEKLFF
CDR3nt: TGTGCCAGCAGTTACTCGAGAGCGGCAACTAATGAAAAACTGTTTTTT

abundance: once
v_gene: TRBV5-1
j_gene: TRBJ1-2
d_gene: TRBD1
CDR3aa: CASSSQLGQGADGYTF
CDR3nt: TGCGCCAGCAGCTCCCAATTGGGACAGGGGGCGGATGGCTACACCTTC

abundance: NA
v_gene: TRBV9
j_gene: TRBJ2-3
d_gene: NA
CDR3aa: CASSVGLGAYTDTQYF
CDR3nt: TGTGCCAGCAGCGTAGGGCTAGGCGCCTACACAGATACGCAGTATTTT

abundance: NA
v_gene: TRBV4-2
j_gene: TRBJ2-1
d_gene: TRBD2
CDR3aa: CASSQPGEGYNEQFF
CDR3nt: TGTGCCAGCAGCCAACCGGGGGAGGGGTACAATGAGCAGTTCTTC

abundance: NA
v_gene: TRBV7-2
j_gene: TRBJ2-7
d_gene: NA
CDR3aa: CASSGGEQYF
CDR3nt: TGTGCCAGCAGCGGGGGGGAGCAGTACTTC

abundance: NA
v_gene: TRBV4-2
j_gene: TRBJ1-3
d_gene: NA
CDR3aa: CASSQEEVRGNTIYF
CDR3nt: TGTGCCAGCAGCCAAGAAGAGGTGCGAGGAAACACCATATATTTT

abundance: NA
v_gene: TRBV5-1
j_gene: TRBJ2-1
d_gene: TRBD2
CDR3aa: CASSLAVSSGANYNEQFF
CDR3nt: TGCGCCAGCAGCTTGGCCGTTTCTAGCGGGGCCAACTACAATGAGCAGTTCTTC

abundance: NA
v_gene: TRBV7-2
j_gene: TRBJ1-3
d_gene: NA
CDR3aa: CASSLAGDGNTIYF
CDR3nt: TGTGCCAGCAGCTTAGCAGGAGACGGAAACACCATATATTTT

abundance: NA
v_gene: TRBV9
j_gene: TRBJ1-2
d_gene: NA
CDR3aa: CASSATLGYTF
CDR3nt: TGTGCCAGCAGCGCGACATTGGGCTACACCTTC

abundance: once
v_gene: TRBV28
j_gene: TRBJ1-2
d_gene: NA
CDR3aa: CASSTVEDYGYTF
CDR3nt: TGTGCCAGCAGTACAGTGGAGGACTATGGCTACACCTTC

abundance: NA
v_gene: TRBV30
j_gene: TRBJ2-7
d_gene: NA
CDR3aa: CAWSFKRGSYEQYF
CDR3nt: TGTGCCTGGAGTTTTAAAAGAGGCTCGTACGAGCAGTACTTC

abundance: NA
v_gene: TRBV27
j_gene: TRBJ2-1
d_gene: NA
CDR3aa: CASSHGRAFGNEQFF
CDR3nt: TGTGCCAGCAGCCATGGGCGGGCCTTTGGCAATGAGCAGTTCTTC

abundance: NA
v_gene: TRBV19
j_gene: TRBJ1-1
d_gene: NA
CDR3aa: CASSYLGGGTTEAFF
CDR3nt: TGTGCCAGTAGTTACCTCGGCGGGGGGACCACTGAAGCTTTCTTT

abundance: NA
v_gene: TRBV2
j_gene: TRBJ1-4
d_gene: NA
CDR3aa: CASMGLSEKLFF
CDR3nt: TGTGCCAGCATGGGACTATCAGAAAAACTGTTTTTT

abundance: few
v_gene: TRBV27
j_gene: TRBJ2-2
d_gene: TRBD1
CDR3aa: CASSPGRQGARGELFF
CDR3nt: TGTGCCAGCAGTCCCGGGCGTCAGGGGGCGCGTGGGGAGCTGTTTTTT

abundance: NA
v_gene: TRBV6-6
j_gene: TRBJ1-5
d_gene: TRBD1
CDR3aa: CASSYVSGGDQPQHF
CDR3nt: TGTGCCAGCAGTTACGTGTCAGGGGGAGATCAGCCCCAGCATTTT

abundance: once
v_gene: TRBV20-1
j_gene: TRBJ2-2
d_gene: TRBD2
CDR3aa: CSASWLAGKSGELFF
CDR3nt: TGCAGTGCTAGTTGGCTAGCGGGGAAATCCGGGGAGCTGTTTTTT

abundance: NA
v_gene: TRBV11-1
j_gene: TRBJ2-1
d_gene: TRBD2
CDR3aa: CASLPGLAGNEQFF
CDR3nt: TGTGCCAGCCTTCCGGGACTAGCGGGTAATGAGCAGTTCTTC

abundance: NA
v_gene: TRBV10-3
j_gene: TRBJ2-1
d_gene: NA
CDR3aa: CAISDPGVRAYNEQFF
CDR3nt: TGTGCCATCAGTGACCCAGGGGTGAGGGCCTACAATGAGCAGTTCTTC

abundance: NA
v_gene: TRBV10-3
j_gene: TRBJ2-3
d_gene: TRBD2
CDR3aa: CAISERPLAGEGADTQYF
CDR3nt: TGTGCCATCAGTGAGCGACCTTTAGCGGGGGAGGGCGCAGATACGCAGTATTTT

abundance: NA
v_gene: TRBV5-5
j_gene: TRBJ2-7
d_gene: TRBD1
CDR3aa: CASSSQASGQGSYEQYF
CDR3nt: TGTGCCAGCAGCTCCCAAGCCTCGGGACAGGGCTCCTACGAGCAGTACTTC

abundance: NA
v_gene: TRBV2
j_gene: TRBJ1-1
d_gene: NA
CDR3aa: CASSVMSEAFF
CDR3nt: TGTGCCAGCAGTGTTATGTCTGAAGCTTTCTTT

abundance: few
v_gene: TRBV6-2/TRBV6-3
j_gene: TRBJ2-4
d_gene: TRBD2
CDR3aa: CASSGAGGLAKNIQYF
CDR3nt: TGTGCCAGCAGTGGCGCGGGGGGGCTCGCCAAAAACATTCAGTACTTC

abundance: NA
v_gene: TRBV6-5
j_gene: TRBJ2-7
d_gene: NA
CDR3aa: CASSRVGSYEQYF
CDR3nt: TGTGCCAGCAGCAGGGTAGGATCCTACGAGCAGTACTTC

abundance: NA
v_gene: TRBV18
j_gene: TRBJ2-3
d_gene: NA
CDR3aa: CASSPVRGTDTQYF
CDR3nt: TGTGCCAGCTCACCTGTTCGCGGCACAGATACGCAGTATTTT

abundance: NA
v_gene: TRBV7-8
j_gene: TRBJ1-5
d_gene: TRBD1
CDR3aa: CASSLSQGDQPQHF
CDR3nt: TGTGCCAGCAGCTTGAGTCAGGGGGATCAGCCCCAGCATTTT

abundance: NA
v_gene: TRBV6-5
j_gene: TRBJ2-3
d_gene: NA
CDR3aa: CASSYSNSADTQYF
CDR3nt: TGTGCCAGCAGTTACTCGAATTCGGCAGATACGCAGTATTTT

abundance: NA
v_gene: TRBV27
j_gene: TRBJ1-4
d_gene: TRBD1
CDR3aa: CASRSTGTGGEKLFF
CDR3nt: TGTGCCAGTAGATCAACTGGGACAGGGGGTGAAAAACTGTTTTTT

abundance: NA
v_gene: TRBV30
j_gene: TRBJ2-1
d_gene: NA
CDR3aa: CAWNLRGDNEQFF
CDR3nt: TGTGCCTGGAACCTCAGGGGGGACAATGAGCAGTTCTTC

abundance: NA
v_gene: TRBV5-1
j_gene: TRBJ1-3
d_gene: NA
CDR3aa: CASRPTGSGNTIYF
CDR3nt: TGCGCCAGCCGCCCCACAGGGTCTGGAAACACCATATATTTT

abundance: NA
v_gene: TRBV19
j_gene: TRBJ1-1
d_gene: TRBD1
CDR3aa: CASSPSPRQGPSFF
CDR3nt: TGTGCCAGTAGTCCCAGCCCAAGACAGGGTCCGTCTTTCTTT